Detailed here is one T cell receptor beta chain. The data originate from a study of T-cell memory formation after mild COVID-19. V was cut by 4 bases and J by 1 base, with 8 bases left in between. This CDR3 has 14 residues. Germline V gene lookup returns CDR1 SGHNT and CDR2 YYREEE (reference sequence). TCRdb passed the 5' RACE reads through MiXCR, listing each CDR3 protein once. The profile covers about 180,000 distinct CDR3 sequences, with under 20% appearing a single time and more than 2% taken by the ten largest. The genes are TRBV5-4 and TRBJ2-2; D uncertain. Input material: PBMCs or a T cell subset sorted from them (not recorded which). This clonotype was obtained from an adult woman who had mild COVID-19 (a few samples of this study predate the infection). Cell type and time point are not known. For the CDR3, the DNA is TGTGCCAGCAGCCGAGAATTGAACACCGGGGAGCTGTTTTTT. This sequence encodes CASSRELNTGELFF.